A single sample gave rise to the 15 T cell receptor beta chains below, sequenced in a study of Ad26.COV2.S vaccination and SARS-CoV-2 variants. Treatment meaning: around 19 received Ad26.COV2.S at low or high dose, single or two shots; about 5 received placebo; per-sample allocation not given. Vaccine and placebo recipients were sampled on day 63 after the first injection. Profiled with immunoSEQ multiplex PCR; TCRdb holds only in-frame clones, not every one. This table has about 350,000 clones, 86% appearing once. Here the sequenced sample was peripheral blood, taken in a trial of Ad26.COV2.S vaccine versus placebo. All receptors come from a person aged 18-65 years who received the Ad26.COV2.S COVID-19 vaccine or a placebo.

The chain uses TRBV27 and TRBJ2-5; 8 positions agree with TRBD2. This CDR3 is built from 16 residues. The junction had 6 bases not matched to a gene; V was cut back by 0 bases and J by 3 bases. CDR1 is MNHEY and CDR2 is SMNVEV in the germline V gene (reference sequence). In DNA, the CDR3 is TGTGCCAGCAGTTTATCGATGGCGGGGGGCAAAGAGACCCAGTACTTC. Translating it yields CASSLSMAGGKETQYF.

Comments on this clone: A read error may account for a junction end that differs from germline. The CDR3 DNA follows: TGTGCTAGCAGCCCCTTAGCGGGGGCAATCACAGATACGCAGTATTTT. Residues: CASSPLAGAITDTQYF. The chain carries TRBV7-7 and TRBJ2-3, with 9 bases that match TRBD2. Germline-derived CDR1 and CDR2 are SSHAT and FNYEAQ (reference sequence). CDR3 length equals 16 residues.

This sequence joins TRBV9 and TRBJ1-2; 9 positions agree with TRBD1. CDR3 length: 15 amino acids. V trimming: 4 bases; J trimming: 4 bases; junction bases outside the gene matches: 8. Germline-derived CDR1 and CDR2 are SGDLS and YYNGEE. DNA of the CDR3: TGTGCCAGCAGCTCTCAACAGGGGGCGGGCTATGGCTACACCTTC. Encoded protein: CASSSQQGAGYGYTF.

V gene TRBV9 combines with J gene TRBJ1-2, with 7 bases identical to TRBD1. The CDR3 extends over 15 amino acids. Germline V lookup: CDR1 SGDLS, CDR2 YYNGEE. V was clipped by 2 bases and J by 2 bases; unmatched bases: 6. The CDR3 spells CASSVGPGGNYGYTF. For the CDR3, the DNA is TGTGCCAGCAGCGTGGGGCCAGGGGGAAACTATGGCTACACCTTC.

The V gene is TRBV5-6, the J gene TRBJ1-2; a possible D gene is TRBD1 (6 bases). This CDR3 has 14 residues. V lost 4 bases and J lost 0, with 10 bases in between. Germline CDR1 and CDR2: SGHDT and YYEEEE. The CDR3 nucleotides are TGTGCCAGCAGCATAGGACAGACTAACTATGGCTACACCTTC. Protein: CASSIGQTNYGYTF.

The chain combines TRBV12-3 or TRBV12-4 with TRBJ1-4; D gene ambiguous. V lost 7 bases and J lost 2, with 2 bases in between. This CDR3 comprises 11 residues. DNA of the CDR3: TGTGCCAGCATGACTAATGAAAAACTGTTTTTT. It specifies CASMTNEKLFF.

J is TRBJ2-7 and V is TRBV4-3; 9 bases agree with TRBD1. Germline V gene sequence: CDR1 LGHNA, CDR2 YSLEER. Trimming took 1 base from V and 5 from J; bases not matched to a gene: 6. The CDR3 is made up of 15 amino acids. CDR3 in DNA: TGCGCCAGCAGCCAAGCCGGGACAGGGAAGAACGAGCAGTACTTC. It specifies CASSQAGTGKNEQYF.

J is TRBJ2-1 and V is TRBV25-1; D is unresolved. V lost 4 bases, J lost 7 bases, and 14 bases lay in between. The CDR3 is made up of 14 amino acids. CDR1 and CDR2 (germline): MGHDK, SYGVNS. DNA of the CDR3: TGTGCCAGCAGTGGCCCAGGTATAAGGAATGAGCAGTTCTTC. Its protein product is CASSGPGIRNEQFF.

The rearrangement joins TRBV9 to TRBJ2-1, with D possibly being TRBD1 (5 bases). Deletions cut 3 bases from V and 4 bases from J, with 23 bases between. Germline V gene data show CDR1 as SGDLS and CDR2 as YYNGEE. The CDR3 consists of 18 residues. The CDR3 DNA follows: TGTGCCAGCAGCGCAGGTTCAGGGCCCCCGGTGGAATACAATGAGCAGTTCTTC. This gives the protein CASSAGSGPPVEYNEQFF. Full variable domain (rest looked up from reference TRBV9 and TRBJ2-1): DSGVTQTPKHLITATGQRVTLRCSPRSGDLSVYWYQQSLDQGLQFLIQYYNGEERAKGNILERFSAQQFPDLHSELNLSSLELGDSALYFCASSAGSGPPVEYNEQFFGPGTRLTVL.

The chain employs TRBV5-6 and TRBJ1-1; possibly TRBD1 for D (6 bases). V was pared by 4 bases and J by 6 bases, with 13 bases between. Germline assignment: CDR1 SGHDT and CDR2 YYEEEE. The CDR3 covers 13 residues. DNA for the CDR3: TGTGCCAGCAGCCCGTACCAGGGGTCTGAAGCTTTCTTT. Its translation is CASSPYQGSEAFF.

The chain couples TRBV19 to TRBJ2-1, with 8 nucleotides matching TRBD1. The V gene end was trimmed by 3 bases and the J gene end by 2 bases; junction bases not matched to a gene: 3. The CDR3 totals 15 residues. The germline CDR1 and CDR2 sequences are LNHDA and SQIVND (reference sequence). In DNA form, the CDR3 reads TGTGCCAGTAGTATGGGACAGGTCGCCTACAATGAGCAGTTCTTC. Its translation: CASSMGQVAYNEQFF.

The rearrangement uses TRBV12-3 or TRBV12-4 and TRBJ2-3; weak D call: TRBD2 (5 bases). Trimming stripped 6 bases from V and 1 base from J, with 8 bases between. This CDR3 has 13 residues. The CDR3 here is CASRGSGTDTQYF. The CDR3 bases are TGTGCCAGCAGAGGGAGCGGCACAGATACGCAGTATTTT.

The J gene is TRBJ2-1, the V gene TRBV15; a weak D match, TRBD2 (5 bases). Germline V lookup: CDR1 LNHNV, CDR2 YYDKDF (reference sequence). V was cut by 2 bases and J by 10 bases, with 15 bases left in between. The CDR3 runs to 14 residues. The CDR3 loop is CATSRSPGVGEQFF. In DNA form, the CDR3 reads TGTGCCACCAGCAGAAGCCCCGGGGTCGGCGAGCAGTTCTTC.

The chain uses TRBV5-6 and TRBJ1-5; weak D call: TRBD1 (5 bases). The V end lost 4 bases, the J end lost 3 bases, and 23 bases lay between the germline ends. Germline V gene data show CDR1 as SGHDT and CDR2 as YYEEEE. The CDR3 runs to 18 residues. CDR3 sequence: CASSRMKNRDGDNQPQHF. CDR3 nucleotides: TGTGCCAGCAGCCGAATGAAGAACCGGGACGGCGACAATCAGCCCCAGCATTTT.

The chain combines TRBV6-5 with TRBJ2-6; D gene ambiguous. Per the germline V gene, CDR1 is MNHEY and CDR2 is SVGAGI. The CDR3 is 14 amino acids. With 6 bases removed from V and 1 base from J, the gap between germline ends came to 7 bases. CDR3 nucleotide sequence: TGTGCCAGCAGAGGAGAGTCTGGGGCCAACGTCCTGACTTTC. This gives the protein CASRGESGANVLTF.